This TCR beta chain appears in the sequencing data of a study of T cells in Graves' hyperthyroidism and ophthalmopathy. Whole-study findings and limits: The model identified upcoming ophthalmopathy a median approximately six months ahead of onset.

Trimming at V came to 7 bases and at J to 3 bases, leaving 5 bases not matched to a gene. CDR1 and CDR2 from the germline V gene are SGHTA and FQGNSA. This CDR3 is built from 14 residues. In its sample, this clonotype was seen many times. Its antigen remains unknown. What was amplified from RNA transcripts were TCR beta CDR3 regions. Researchers ran a first-round RT-PCR on the TCR CDR3 using the HTBI primer set. One entry per CDR3 protein results from TCRdb running MiXCR on the multiplex PCR reads. This table has a few hundred thousand distinct CDR3 sequences, more than 15% appearing once. This sequence originates from a woman aged 30 to 39 with Graves' hyperthyroidism. V usage is TRBV7-2 and J usage is TRBJ2-1; 8 bases are a match to TRBD2. What was sequenced was blood. DNA of the CDR3: TGTGCCAGCACCGGACGGGGGGGCTACAATGAGCAGTTCTTC. Its protein is CASTGRGGYNEQFF.